The 10 T cell receptor beta chains reported below all come from one sample, sequenced in a study of blood T cell repertoires in COVID-19. Sequencing was performed with immunoSEQ multiplex PCR; in TCRdb, only in-frame clones are kept and a portion is missing. The repertoire has 140,000 to 150,000 clones, 80% to 90% of them found once; the top ten carry approximately 38%. Sequenced material: peripheral blood. Receptors originate from a human donor in a cohort sampled during active COVID-19.

V is TRBV3-1 (or the pseudogene TRBV3-2) and J is TRBJ1-1; TRBD1 aligns across 8 bases. Unmatched junction bases numbered 7, after V lost 3 bases and J lost 4 bases. Germline V gene sequence: CDR1 LGHDT, CDR2 YNNKEL (reference sequence). The CDR3 has 15 amino acids. The DNA for the CDR3 is TGTGCCAGCAGCCAGGCAGGGGGCTTTGGCACTGAAGCTTTCTTT. This translates into CASSQAGGFGTEAFF.

The count of this clone is one. This chain uses TRBV7-9 with TRBJ1-2; a possible D gene is TRBD1 (6 bases). Trimming shortened V by 3 bases and J by 7 bases, and 12 bases separated the two germline ends. Germline assignment: CDR1 SEHNR and CDR2 FQNEAQ (reference sequence). The CDR3 sequence is 13 residues long. The CDR3 DNA reads as TGTGCCAGCAGCTTCGGTCCAGGGGTTGGCTACACCTTC. Protein sequence: CASSFGPGVGYTF.

There are a few counts of this clone. Here the CDR3 reads CASTPRAGGYEQYF. CDR3 coding DNA: TGTGCCAGCACCCCGAGGGCAGGGGGGTACGAGCAGTACTTC. The chain recombines TRBV2 with TRBJ2-7; possible D gene TRBD1, 7 bases. This CDR3 comprises 14 residues. The V gene lost 7 bases and the J gene lost 4 bases, with 17 bases spanning the gap. Germline CDR1 SNHLY, CDR2 FYNNEI.

The rearrangement links TRBV30 to TRBJ2-2, with TRBD1 matching over 7 bases. This CDR3 spans 15 amino acids. V trimming: 3 bases; J trimming: 2 bases; junction bases outside the gene matches: 6. Germline CDR1 is GTSNPN and CDR2 is SVGIG (reference sequence). CDR3 amino acids: CAWSFRDRNTGELFF. The CDR3 coding sequence is TGTGCCTGGAGCTTCCGGGACAGAAACACCGGGGAGCTGTTTTTT.

V is TRBV4-1 and J is TRBJ1-2; 10 positions agree with TRBD1. Germline values: CDR1 MGHRA, CDR2 YSYEKL. The length of the CDR3 is 15 residues. Trimming removed 4 bases from V and 8 bases from J; junction bases left unmatched: 10. The CDR3 DNA is TGCGCCAGCAGCCCCTCCGACAGGGGGCAGTGGGGCTACACCTTC. It specifies CASSPSDRGQWGYTF.

This clone showed up just a few times. V usage is TRBV25-1 and J usage is TRBJ1-6; no reliable D call. The CDR3 consists of 14 residues. Trimming pared 2 bases from V and 7 bases from J, leaving 9 bases between. CDR1 is MGHDK and CDR2 is SYGVNS in the germline V gene. CDR3 loop: CASSEVGLNSPLHF. The CDR3 bases are TGTGCCAGCAGTGAAGTTGGACTAAATTCACCCCTCCACTTT.

This clone appeared a single time. The CDR3 region is CASSLRQALDYGYTF. CDR3 DNA: TGTGCCAGCAGCCTAAGACAGGCCCTGGACTATGGCTACACCTTC. This sequence joins TRBV2 and TRBJ1-2; a weak D match, TRBD1 (6 bases). Germline CDR1 reads SNHLY; CDR2 reads FYNNEI. The V gene lost 6 bases and the J gene lost 3 bases, with 17 bases spanning the gap. The CDR3 length is 15 residues.

A few counts support this clone. J is TRBJ1-5 and V is TRBV28; D uncertain. V lost 5 bases and J lost 7, with 15 bases in between. This CDR3 has 14 residues. Looked up from germline, CDR1 is MDHEN and CDR2 is SYDVKM. The CDR3 DNA reads TGTGCCAGCAGTACCGGGATCCTTTCCCAGCCCCAGCATTTT. It specifies CASSTGILSQPQHF.

The chain carries TRBV10-3 and TRBJ2-1, with 9 bases aligning to TRBD2. V shed 3 bases, J shed 7 bases, and the junction held 10 bases outside the gene matches. Germline CDR1 reads ENHRY; CDR2 reads SYGVKD. The CDR3 is 16 amino acids. The CDR3 loop is CAISEMAGGLGNEQFF. The CDR3 DNA is TGTGCCATCAGTGAAATGGCGGGGGGGCTCGGGAATGAGCAGTTCTTC.

This clone was seen a few times. Within the sample, other DNA sequences also encode this same CDR3. In DNA, the CDR3 is TGTGCCAGCAATCTGGGACTAGCGGAGACCCAGTACTTC. Translation: CASNLGLAETQYF. This chain uses TRBV2 with TRBJ2-5, with 10 bases lining up with TRBD2. Germline values: CDR1 SNHLY, CDR2 FYNNEI. Trimming at V came to 7 bases and at J to 5 bases, leaving 4 bases not matched to a gene. The CDR3 is made up of 13 amino acids.